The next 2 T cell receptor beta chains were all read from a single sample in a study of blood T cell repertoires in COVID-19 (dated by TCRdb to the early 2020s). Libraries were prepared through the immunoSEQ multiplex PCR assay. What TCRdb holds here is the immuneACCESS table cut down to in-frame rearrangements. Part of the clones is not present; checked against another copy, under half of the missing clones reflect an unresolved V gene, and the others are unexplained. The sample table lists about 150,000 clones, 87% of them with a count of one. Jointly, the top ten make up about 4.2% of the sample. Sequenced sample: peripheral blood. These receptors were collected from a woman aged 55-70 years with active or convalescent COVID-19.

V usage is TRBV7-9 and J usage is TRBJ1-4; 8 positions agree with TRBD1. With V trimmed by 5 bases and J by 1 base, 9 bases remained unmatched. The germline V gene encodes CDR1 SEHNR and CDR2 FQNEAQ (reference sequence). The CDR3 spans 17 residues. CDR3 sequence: CASSAGQGVVTNEKLFF. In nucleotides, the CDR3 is TGTGCCAGCAGCGCCGGACAGGGAGTCGTAACTAATGAAAAACTGTTTTTT.

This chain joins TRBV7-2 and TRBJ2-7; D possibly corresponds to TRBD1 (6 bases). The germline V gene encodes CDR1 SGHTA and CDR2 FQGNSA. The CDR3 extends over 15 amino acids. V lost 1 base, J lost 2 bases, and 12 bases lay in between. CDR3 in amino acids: CASSLEGRGTYEQYF. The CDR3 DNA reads TGTGCCAGCAGCTTAGAGGGCAGGGGCACCTACGAGCAGTACTTC.